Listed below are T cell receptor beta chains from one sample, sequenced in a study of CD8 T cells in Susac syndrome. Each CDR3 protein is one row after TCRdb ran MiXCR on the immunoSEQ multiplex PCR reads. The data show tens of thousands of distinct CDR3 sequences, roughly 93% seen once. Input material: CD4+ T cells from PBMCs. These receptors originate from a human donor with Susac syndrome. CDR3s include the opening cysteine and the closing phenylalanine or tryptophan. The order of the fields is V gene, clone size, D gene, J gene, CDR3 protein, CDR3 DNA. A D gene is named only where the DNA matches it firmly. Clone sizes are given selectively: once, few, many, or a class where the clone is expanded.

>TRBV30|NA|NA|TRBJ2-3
CAWSMSATDTQYF
TGTGCCTGGAGTATGAGCGCCACAGATACGCAGTATTTT
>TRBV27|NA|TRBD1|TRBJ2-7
CASSLGQISYEQYF
TGTGCCAGCAGTTTGGGACAGATCTCCTACGAGCAGTACTTC
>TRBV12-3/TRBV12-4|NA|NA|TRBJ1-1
CASSFLTQGTAFF
TGTGCCAGCAGTTTTCTCACCCAGGGAACAGCTTTCTTT
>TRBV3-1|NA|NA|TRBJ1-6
CASSQVGGIPLHF
TGTGCCAGCAGCCAAGTTGGAGGCATACCCCTCCACTTT
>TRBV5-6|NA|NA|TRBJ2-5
CASSLTPLGETQYF
TGTGCCAGCAGTCTCACCCCCCTGGGAGAGACCCAGTACTTC
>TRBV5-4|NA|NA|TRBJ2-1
CASRSHTGARDNEQFF
TGTGCCAGCAGGTCTCACACGGGGGCACGGGACAATGAGCAGTTCTTC
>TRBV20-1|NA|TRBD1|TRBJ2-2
CSARDRTGGTGGLFF
TGCAGTGCTAGAGATCGGACAGGGGGCACCGGGGGGCTGTTTTTT
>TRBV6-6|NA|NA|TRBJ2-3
CASSYSLAADTQYF
TGTGCCAGCAGTTACTCACTAGCAGCAGATACGCAGTATTTT
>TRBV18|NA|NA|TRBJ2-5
CASSPRTGRQETQYF
TGTGCCAGCTCACCAAGAACAGGGAGACAAGAGACCCAGTACTTC
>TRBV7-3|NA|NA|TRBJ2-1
CASSTGQENNEQFF
TGTGCCAGCAGCACCGGCCAGGAGAACAATGAGCAGTTCTTC
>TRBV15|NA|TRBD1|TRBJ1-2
CATSALRQGTGGYTF
TGTGCCACCAGTGCCTTGAGACAGGGAACGGGTGGCTACACCTTC
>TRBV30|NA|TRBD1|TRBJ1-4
CAWRLQGSDEKLFF
TGTGCCTGGCGATTACAGGGGAGTGATGAAAAACTGTTTTTT
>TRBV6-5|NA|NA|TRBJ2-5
CASSYSRGQETQYF
TGTGCCAGCAGTTACTCGAGGGGCCAAGAGACCCAGTACTTC
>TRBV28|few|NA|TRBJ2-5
CASTRLKTQYF
TGTGCCAGCACGCGACTAAAGACCCAGTACTTC
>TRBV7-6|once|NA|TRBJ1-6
CASSLTYASPLHF
TGTGCCAGCAGCTTAACATATGCTTCACCCCTCCACTTT
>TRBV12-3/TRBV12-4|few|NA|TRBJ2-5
CASTLYQGETQYF
TGTGCCAGCACCCTATATCAGGGGGAGACCCAGTACTTC
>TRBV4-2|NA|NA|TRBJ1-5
CASSPNAAGQNSNQPQHF
TGTGCCAGCAGCCCCAACGCGGCAGGACAGAATAGCAATCAGCCCCAGCATTTT
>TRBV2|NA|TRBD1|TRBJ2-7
CATGNRDRTTYEQYF
TGTGCCACCGGGAACCGGGACAGGACTACTTACGAGCAGTACTTC
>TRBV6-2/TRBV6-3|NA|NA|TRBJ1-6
CASSSGPISPLHF
TGTGCCAGCAGCTCGGGGCCGATTTCACCCCTCCACTTT
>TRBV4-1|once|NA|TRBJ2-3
CASSQLAVGGDTQYF
TGCGCCAGCAGCCAATTAGCGGTCGGTGGAGATACGCAGTATTTT
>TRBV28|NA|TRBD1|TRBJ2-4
CASSLWTGQGTKNIQYF
TGTGCCAGCAGTTTATGGACGGGACAGGGGACTAAAAACATTCAGTACTTC
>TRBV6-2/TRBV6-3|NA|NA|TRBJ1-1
CASRTTGTTEAFF
TGTGCCAGCAGGACAACAGGAACTACTGAAGCTTTCTTT
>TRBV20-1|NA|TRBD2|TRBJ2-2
CSARAGERGATGELFF
TGCAGTGCTAGAGCTGGAGAGCGGGGGGCCACCGGGGAGCTGTTTTTT
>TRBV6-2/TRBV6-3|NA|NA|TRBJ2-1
CATHVLHNEQFF
TGTGCCACCCATGTGCTACACAATGAGCAGTTCTTC
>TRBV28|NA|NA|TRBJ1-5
CASSLGGAVQPQHF
TGTGCCAGCAGTTTGGGGGGCGCGGTCCAGCCCCAGCATTTT
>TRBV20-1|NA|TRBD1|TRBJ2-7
CSARFGQGASYEQYF
TGCAGTGCTAGATTTGGACAGGGGGCCTCCTACGAGCAGTACTTC
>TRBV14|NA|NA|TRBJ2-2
CASSHYRTYTGELFF
TGTGCCAGCAGCCATTATCGGACTTACACCGGGGAGCTGTTTTTT
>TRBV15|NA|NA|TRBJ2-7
CATSRPTLATVARPYEQYF
TGTGCCACCAGCCGCCCTACCCTTGCGACAGTCGCCCGCCCCTACGAGCAGTACTTC
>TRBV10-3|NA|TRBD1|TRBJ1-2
CAISTGQGNSYTF
TGTGCCATCAGTACAGGACAGGGGAACAGCTACACCTTC
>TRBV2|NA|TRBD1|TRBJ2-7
CASSELGRGPYEQYF
TGTGCCAGCAGTGAACTGGGCAGGGGGCCCTACGAGCAGTACTTC
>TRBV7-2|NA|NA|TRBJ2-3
CASSLVGQAQDTQYF
TGTGCCAGCAGCTTAGTGGGGCAGGCCCAAGATACGCAGTATTTT
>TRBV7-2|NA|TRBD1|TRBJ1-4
CASSSVRQGSREKLFF
TGTGCCAGCAGCTCCGTTCGACAGGGATCGCGGGAAAAACTGTTTTTT